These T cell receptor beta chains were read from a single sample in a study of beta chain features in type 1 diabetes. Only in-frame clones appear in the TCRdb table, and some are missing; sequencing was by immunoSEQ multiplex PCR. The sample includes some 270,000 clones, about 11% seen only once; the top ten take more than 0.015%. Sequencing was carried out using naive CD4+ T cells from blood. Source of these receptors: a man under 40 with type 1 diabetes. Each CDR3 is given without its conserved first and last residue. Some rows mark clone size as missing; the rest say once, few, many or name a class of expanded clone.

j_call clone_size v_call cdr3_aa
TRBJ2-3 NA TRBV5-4 ASSLGGTDTQY
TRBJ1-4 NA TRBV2 ASSDRLGFFNEKLF
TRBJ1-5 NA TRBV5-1 ASSLAPGGNQPQH
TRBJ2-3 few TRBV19 ASSTYSDTQY
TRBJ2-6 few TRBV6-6 ASSYSRGSGANVLT
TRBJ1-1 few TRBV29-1 SVHPRQANTEAF
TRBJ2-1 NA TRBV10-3 AITTTGGNEQF
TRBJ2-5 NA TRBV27 ASSPRQRGGETQY
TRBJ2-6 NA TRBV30 AWTGGQSGANVLT
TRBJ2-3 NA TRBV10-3 AISKGVTDTQY
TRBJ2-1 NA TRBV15 ATSLGLAGYNEQF
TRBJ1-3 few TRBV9 ASSVGSQAGNTIY
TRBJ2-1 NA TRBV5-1 ASSFEGGNEQF
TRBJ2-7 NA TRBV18 ASSTSGLQY
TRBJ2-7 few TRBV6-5 ASRGTGASNEQY
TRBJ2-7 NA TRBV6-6 AASTAFAYEQY